Listed below are T cell receptor beta chains from one sample, sequenced in a study of T cells expressing NK-cell markers. TCRdb reprocessed the 5' RACE reads, keeping one entry per CDR3 protein, no DNA. The table for this sample gives some 500,000 distinct CDR3 sequences. Input material: blood T cells: a sorted CD56 or NKG2C T cell subset, CD4+ or CD8+ T cells, or bulk PBMC T cells (not recorded which). These receptors came from a woman between 50 and 59 years old in good health. CDR3s include the opening cysteine and the closing phenylalanine or tryptophan. The order of the fields is J gene, V gene, CDR3 protein.

j_call: TRBJ2-5
v_call: TRBV11-3
cdr3_aa: CASSSFSGRALIRETQYF

j_call: TRBJ1-1
v_call: TRBV25-1
cdr3_aa: CASRTGLTEAFF

j_call: TRBJ2-3
v_call: TRBV4-1
cdr3_aa: CASSQGVYPGDTQYF

j_call: TRBJ2-7
v_call: TRBV29-1
cdr3_aa: CSVEMGSFYEQYF

j_call: TRBJ2-3
v_call: TRBV15
cdr3_aa: CATSRTGASTDTQYF

j_call: TRBJ1-1
v_call: TRBV12-3/TRBV12-4
cdr3_aa: CASSFKRMNTEAFF

j_call: TRBJ2-1
v_call: TRBV6-1
cdr3_aa: CASILSGTLYNEQFF

j_call: TRBJ1-2
v_call: TRBV12-3/TRBV12-4
cdr3_aa: CASIRGTAGYTF

j_call: TRBJ2-2
v_call: TRBV24-1
cdr3_aa: CATSDTGGPTGELFF

j_call: TRBJ1-2
v_call: TRBV20-1
cdr3_aa: CSARGGLGPKAGGYTF